The 4 T cell receptor beta chains presented below share a single source sample, sequenced in a study of shared clonotypes between healthy human individuals (dated by TCRdb to 2020 to 2021). The library was generated by the immunoSEQ multiplex PCR assay. The table comes from immuneACCESS by way of TCRdb, which keeps in-frame sequences with V and J called. Part of the clones is missing from these tables; in studies checked, under half for an unresolved V gene and the rest for unknown reasons. The table for this sample lists 2 million to 2.5 million clones; over 85% of them were counted only once. Approximately 0.37% of the sample is in the top ten clones. The sequenced material came from naive CD4+ T cells from PBMCs. What the cell subset or site label conveys for this sample: CD45RA+ positively selected. These receptors all come from a man in his late teens or twenties in good health. Some clones in this sample may be carry-over from other donors' samples.

V usage is TRBV28 and J usage is TRBJ1-3; TRBD1 matches 8 bases. Per germline, CDR1 MDHEN and CDR2 SYDVKM. The CDR3 consists of 15 residues. J was trimmed by 2 bases and V by 2 bases; bases with no gene match: 2. The CDR3 spells CASSLRDRPGNTIYF. For the CDR3, the DNA is TGTGCCAGCAGTTTACGGGACAGGCCTGGAAACACCATATATTTT. The variable domain in full, with the rest retrieved from reference TRBV28 and TRBJ1-3, is DVKVTQSSRYLVKRTGEKVFLECVQDMDHENMFWYRQDPGLGLRLIYFSYDVKMKEKGDIPEGYSVSREKKERFSLILESASTNQTSMYLCASSLRDRPGNTIYFGEGSWLTVV.

There are a few counts of this clone. V gene TRBV7-9 combines with J gene TRBJ1-1; D unresolved. V was pared by 5 bases and J by 0 bases, with 7 bases between. This CDR3 is built from 13 residues. CDR1 and CDR2 from the germline V gene are SEHNR and FQNEAQ (reference sequence). The CDR3 region has the DNA TGTGCCAGCAGCCCGTCAATGAACACTGAAGCTTTCTTT. Translation: CASSPSMNTEAFF.

The chain combines TRBV20-1 with TRBJ2-2; 11 positions match TRBD1. V dropped 6 bases and J dropped 15; count of bases not matched to a gene: 6. The CDR3 consists of 11 residues. Germline V gene data show CDR1 as DFQATT and CDR2 as SNEGSKA (reference sequence). The CDR3 loop is CSANRDRGMFF. CDR3 DNA sequence: TGCAGTGCAAACCGGGACAGGGGGATGTTTTTT.

This clone was observed a few times. Other DNA sequences in the sample encode the same CDR3. The chain carries TRBV18 and TRBJ1-1, with TRBD1 matching over 7 bases. CDR3 length: 15 residues. Germline trimming cut 3 bases from V and 0 bases from J; bases unmatched to any gene: 4. From germline, CDR1 is KGHSH and CDR2 LQKENI. The CDR3 bases are TGTGCCAGCTCACCTCGGACAGGTTTGAACACTGAAGCTTTCTTT. Residues: CASSPRTGLNTEAFF.